This T cell receptor (beta chain) came from a study of blood T cell repertoires in COVID-19. The overall study: Material from acute and convalescent COVID-19 was sourced from the United States, Italy and Spain.

Profiling relied on immunoSEQ multiplex PCR, and the TCRdb table lists in-frame clones only, not all of them. The sample consists of roughly 84,000 clones, 70% to 85% of them appearing once. This CDR3 is built from 15 residues. CDR1 SGDLS and CDR2 YYNGEE come from the germline V gene. Trimming left V 4 bases short and J 5 bases short, with 15 bases between. The chain uses TRBV9 and TRBJ2-2, with D perhaps TRBD1 (5 bases). This receptor was obtained from a woman aged 50 to 65 with acute or convalescent COVID-19. The sequenced sample consisted of peripheral blood. DNA of the CDR3: TGTGCCAGCAGCCCAAGACAAGGGGCGACCGGGGAGCTGTTTTTT. Translating it yields CASSPRQGATGELFF.